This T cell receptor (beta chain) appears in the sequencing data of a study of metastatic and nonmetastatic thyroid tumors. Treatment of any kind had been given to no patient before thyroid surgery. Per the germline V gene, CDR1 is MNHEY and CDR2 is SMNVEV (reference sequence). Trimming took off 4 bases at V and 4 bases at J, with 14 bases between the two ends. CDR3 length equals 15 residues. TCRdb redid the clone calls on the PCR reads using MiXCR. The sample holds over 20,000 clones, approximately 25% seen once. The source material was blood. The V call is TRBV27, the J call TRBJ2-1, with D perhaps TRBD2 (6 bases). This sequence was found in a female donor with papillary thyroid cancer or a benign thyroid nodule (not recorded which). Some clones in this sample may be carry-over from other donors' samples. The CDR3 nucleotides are TGTGCCAGCAGTTCCCTGGGAGGCGGATACAATGAGCAGTTCTTC. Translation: CASSSLGGGYNEQFF.